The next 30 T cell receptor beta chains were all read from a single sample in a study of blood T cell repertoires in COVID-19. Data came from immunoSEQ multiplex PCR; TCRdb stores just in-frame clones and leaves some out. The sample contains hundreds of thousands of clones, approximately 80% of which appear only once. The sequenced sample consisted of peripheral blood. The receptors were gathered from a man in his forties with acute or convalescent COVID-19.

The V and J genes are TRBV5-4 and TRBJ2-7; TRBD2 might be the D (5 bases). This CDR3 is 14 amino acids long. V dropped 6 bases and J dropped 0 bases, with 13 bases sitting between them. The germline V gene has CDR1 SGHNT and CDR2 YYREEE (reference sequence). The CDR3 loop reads CASTLFAGSYEQYF. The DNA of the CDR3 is TGTGCCAGCACTCTGTTCGCGGGCTCCTACGAGCAGTACTTC. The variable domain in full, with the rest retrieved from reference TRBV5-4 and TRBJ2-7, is ETGVTQSPTHLIKTRGQQVTLRCSSQSGHNTVSWYQQALGQGPQFIFQYYREEENGRGNFPPRFSGLQFPNYSSELNVNALELDDSALYLCASTLFAGSYEQYFGPGTRLTVT.

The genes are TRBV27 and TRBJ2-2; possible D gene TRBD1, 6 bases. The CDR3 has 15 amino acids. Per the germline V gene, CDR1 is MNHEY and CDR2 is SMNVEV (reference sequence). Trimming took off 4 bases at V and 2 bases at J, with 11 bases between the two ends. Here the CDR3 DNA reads TGTGCCAGCAGTTCACAGGGATACAACACCGGGGAGCTGTTTTTT. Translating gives CASSSQGYNTGELFF.

DNA of the CDR3: TGTGCCAGCAGTGAAATTGGTGGCAGTTACCAGCATTTT. Translation gives CASSEIGGSYQHF. The rearrangement links TRBV6-1 to TRBJ1-5; no clear D gene. Trimming stripped 2 bases from V and 12 bases from J, with 14 bases between. Germline CDR1 MNHNS, CDR2 SASEGT. This CDR3 spans 13 amino acids.

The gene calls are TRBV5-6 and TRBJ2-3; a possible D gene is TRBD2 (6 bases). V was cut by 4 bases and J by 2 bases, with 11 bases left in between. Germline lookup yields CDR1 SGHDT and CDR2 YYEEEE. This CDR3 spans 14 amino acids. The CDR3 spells CASSRRGYTDTQYF. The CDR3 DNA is TGTGCCAGCAGCAGGAGGGGTTACACAGATACGCAGTATTTT.

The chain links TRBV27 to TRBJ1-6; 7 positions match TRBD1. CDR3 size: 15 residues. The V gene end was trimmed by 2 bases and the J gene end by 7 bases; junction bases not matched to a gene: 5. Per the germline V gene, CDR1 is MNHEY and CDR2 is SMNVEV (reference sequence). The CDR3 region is CASSLQTGTNSPLHF. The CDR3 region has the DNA TGTGCCAGCAGTTTACAGACAGGGACCAATTCACCCCTCCACTTT.

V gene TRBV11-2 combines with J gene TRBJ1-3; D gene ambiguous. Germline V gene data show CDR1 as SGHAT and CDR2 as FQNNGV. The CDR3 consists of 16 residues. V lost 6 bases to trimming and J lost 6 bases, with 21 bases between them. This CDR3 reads CASSRTGWGSENTIYF. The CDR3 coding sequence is TGTGCCAGCAGTCGCACGGGGTGGGGTTCAGAAAACACCATATATTTT.

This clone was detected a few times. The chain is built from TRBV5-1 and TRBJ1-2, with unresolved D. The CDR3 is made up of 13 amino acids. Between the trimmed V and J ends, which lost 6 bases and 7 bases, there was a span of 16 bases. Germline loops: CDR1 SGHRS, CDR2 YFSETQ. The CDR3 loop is CASTQSGSVGYTF. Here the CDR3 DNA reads TGCGCCAGCACCCAATCGGGTTCTGTTGGCTACACCTTC.

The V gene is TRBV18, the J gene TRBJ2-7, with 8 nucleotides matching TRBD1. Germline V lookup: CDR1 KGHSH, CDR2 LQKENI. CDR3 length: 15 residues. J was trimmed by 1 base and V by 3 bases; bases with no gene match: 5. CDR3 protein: CASSPRQGISYEQYF. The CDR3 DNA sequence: TGTGCCAGCTCACCGCGACAGGGGATATCCTACGAGCAGTACTTC.

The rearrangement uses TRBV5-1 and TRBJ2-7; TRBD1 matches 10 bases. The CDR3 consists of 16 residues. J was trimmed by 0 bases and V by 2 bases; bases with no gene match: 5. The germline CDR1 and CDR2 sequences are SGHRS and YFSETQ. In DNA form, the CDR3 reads TGCGCCAGCAGCTTTCGGACAGGGGGGAACTCCTACGAGCAGTACTTC. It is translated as CASSFRTGGNSYEQYF. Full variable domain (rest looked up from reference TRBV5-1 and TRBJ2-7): KAGVTQTPRYLIKTRGQQVTLSCSPISGHRSVSWYQQTPGQGLQFLFEYFSETQRNKGNFPGRFSGRQFSNSRSEMNVSTLELGDSALYLCASSFRTGGNSYEQYFGPGTRLTVT.

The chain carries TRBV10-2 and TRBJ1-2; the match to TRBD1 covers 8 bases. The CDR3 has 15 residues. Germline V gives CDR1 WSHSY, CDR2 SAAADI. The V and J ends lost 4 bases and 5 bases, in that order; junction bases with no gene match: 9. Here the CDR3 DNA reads TGCGCCAGCAGTGCCGGGACAGGCGTTGTTTATGGCTACACCTTC. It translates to CASSAGTGVVYGYTF.

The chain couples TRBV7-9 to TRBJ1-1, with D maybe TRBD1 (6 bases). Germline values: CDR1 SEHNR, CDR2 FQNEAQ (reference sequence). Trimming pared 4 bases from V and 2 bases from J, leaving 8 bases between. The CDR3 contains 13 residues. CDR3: CASSWGPNTEAFF. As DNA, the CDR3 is TGTGCCAGCAGCTGGGGGCCCAACACTGAAGCTTTCTTT.

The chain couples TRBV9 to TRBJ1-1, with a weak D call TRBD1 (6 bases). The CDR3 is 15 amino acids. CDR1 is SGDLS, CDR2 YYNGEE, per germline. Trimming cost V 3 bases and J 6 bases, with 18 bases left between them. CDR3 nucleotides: TGTGCCAGCAGCGCCGACAGGATTTTAGGCCCTGAAGCTTTCTTT. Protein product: CASSADRILGPEAFF.

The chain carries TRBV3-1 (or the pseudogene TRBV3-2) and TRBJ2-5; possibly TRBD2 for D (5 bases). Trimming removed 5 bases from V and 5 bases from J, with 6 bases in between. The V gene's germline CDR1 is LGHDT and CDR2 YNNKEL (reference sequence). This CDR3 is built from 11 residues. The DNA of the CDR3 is TGTGCCAGCAGCACGGGGGAGACCCAGTACTTC. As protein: CASSTGETQYF.

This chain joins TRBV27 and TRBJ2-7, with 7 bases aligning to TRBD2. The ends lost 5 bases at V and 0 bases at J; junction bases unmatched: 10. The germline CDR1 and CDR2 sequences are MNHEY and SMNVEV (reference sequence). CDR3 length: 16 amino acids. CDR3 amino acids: CASSTLVSGGSYEQYF. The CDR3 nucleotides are TGTGCCAGCAGTACACTAGTGTCGGGGGGCTCCTACGAGCAGTACTTC.

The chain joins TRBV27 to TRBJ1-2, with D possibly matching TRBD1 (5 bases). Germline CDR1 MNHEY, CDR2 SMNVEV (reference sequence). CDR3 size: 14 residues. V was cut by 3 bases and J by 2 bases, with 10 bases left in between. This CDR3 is CASSFRAANYGYTF. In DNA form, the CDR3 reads TGTGCCAGCAGTTTCAGGGCGGCGAACTATGGCTACACCTTC.

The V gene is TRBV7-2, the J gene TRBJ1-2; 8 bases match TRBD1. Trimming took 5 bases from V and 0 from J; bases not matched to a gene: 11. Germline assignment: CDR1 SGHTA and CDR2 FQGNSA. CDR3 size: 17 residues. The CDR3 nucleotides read TGTGCCAGCAGCATCTACAGGGGGGCAGAAGCTAACTATGGCTACACCTTC. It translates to CASSIYRGAEANYGYTF. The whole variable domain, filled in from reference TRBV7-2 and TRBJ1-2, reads GAGVSQSPSNKVTEKGKDVELRCDPISGHTALYWYRQSLGQGLEFLIYFQGNSAPDKSGLPSDRFSAERTGGSVSTLTIQRTQQEDSAVYLCASSIYRGAEANYGYTFGSGTRLTVV.

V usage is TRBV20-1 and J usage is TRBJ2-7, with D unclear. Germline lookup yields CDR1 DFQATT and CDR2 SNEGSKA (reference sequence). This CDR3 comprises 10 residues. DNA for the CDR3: TGCGGGCCTCCGTCCTACGAGCAGTACTTC. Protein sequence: CGPPSYEQYF.

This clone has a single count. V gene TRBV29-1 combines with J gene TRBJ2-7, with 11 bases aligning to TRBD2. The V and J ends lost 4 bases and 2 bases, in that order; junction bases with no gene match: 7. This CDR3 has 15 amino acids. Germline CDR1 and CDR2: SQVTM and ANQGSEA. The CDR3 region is CSVGRGTSGTYEQYF. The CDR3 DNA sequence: TGCAGCGTTGGACGGGGGACTAGCGGAACCTACGAGCAGTACTTC.

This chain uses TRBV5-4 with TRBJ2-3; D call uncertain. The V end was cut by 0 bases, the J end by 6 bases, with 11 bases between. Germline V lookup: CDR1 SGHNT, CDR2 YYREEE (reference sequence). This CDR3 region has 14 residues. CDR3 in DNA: TGTGCCAGCAGCTTGGGAGACCTAGGCGATACGCAGTATTTT. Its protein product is CASSLGDLGDTQYF.

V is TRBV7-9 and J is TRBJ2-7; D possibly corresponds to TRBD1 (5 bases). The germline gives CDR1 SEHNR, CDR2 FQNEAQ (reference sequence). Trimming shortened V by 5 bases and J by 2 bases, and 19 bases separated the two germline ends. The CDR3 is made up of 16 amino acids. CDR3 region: CASSLSQGIRTYEQYF. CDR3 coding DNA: TGTGCCAGCAGCCTTAGCCAGGGTATTAGAACCTACGAGCAGTACTTC.

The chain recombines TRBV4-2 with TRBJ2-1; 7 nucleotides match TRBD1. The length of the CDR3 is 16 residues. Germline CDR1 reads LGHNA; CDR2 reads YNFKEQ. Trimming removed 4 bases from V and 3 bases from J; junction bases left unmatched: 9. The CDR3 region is CASSPSRTGYYNEQFF. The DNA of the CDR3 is TGTGCCAGCAGCCCCTCAAGGACAGGCTACTACAATGAGCAGTTCTTC.

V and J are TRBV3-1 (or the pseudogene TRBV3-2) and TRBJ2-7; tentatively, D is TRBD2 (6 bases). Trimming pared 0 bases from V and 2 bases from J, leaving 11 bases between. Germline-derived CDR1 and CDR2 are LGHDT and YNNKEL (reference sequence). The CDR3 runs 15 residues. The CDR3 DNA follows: TGTGCCAGCAGCCAAGATCATACGGGGGCCTACGAGCAGTACTTC. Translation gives CASSQDHTGAYEQYF.

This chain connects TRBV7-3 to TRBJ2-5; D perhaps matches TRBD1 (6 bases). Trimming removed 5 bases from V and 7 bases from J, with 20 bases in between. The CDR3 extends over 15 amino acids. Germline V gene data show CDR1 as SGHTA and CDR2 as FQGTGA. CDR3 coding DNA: TGTGCCAGCAGCGACTCAAGGGGGATCGAAGGGACCCAGTACTTC. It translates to CASSDSRGIEGTQYF.

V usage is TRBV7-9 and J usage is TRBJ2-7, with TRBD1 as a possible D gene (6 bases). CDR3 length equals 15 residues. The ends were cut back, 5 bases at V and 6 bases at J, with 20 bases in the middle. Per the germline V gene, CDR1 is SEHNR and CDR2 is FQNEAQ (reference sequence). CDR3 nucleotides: TGTGCCAGCAGCCCGCTACCGGGACAACTGGCCGAGCAGTACTTC. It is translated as CASSPLPGQLAEQYF.

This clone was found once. The CDR3 DNA reads TGTGCCAGCAGCTGGACCCAGGACAGGATTGGGAACACTGAAGCTTTCTTT. Encoded protein: CASSWTQDRIGNTEAFF. The J gene is TRBJ1-1, the V gene TRBV5-5, with TRBD1 identical over 7 bases. Germline lookup yields CDR1 SGHKS and CDR2 YYEKEE (reference sequence). The CDR3 spans 17 residues. With 3 bases clipped from V and 1 base from J, the junction kept 12 bases outside the gene matches.

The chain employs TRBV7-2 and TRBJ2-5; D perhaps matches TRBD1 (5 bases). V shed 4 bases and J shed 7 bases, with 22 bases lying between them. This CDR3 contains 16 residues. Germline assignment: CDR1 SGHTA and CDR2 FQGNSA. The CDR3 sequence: CASSSTPDSSWGTQYF. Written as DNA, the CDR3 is TGTGCCAGCAGCTCCACCCCTGACAGTTCATGGGGGACCCAGTACTTC. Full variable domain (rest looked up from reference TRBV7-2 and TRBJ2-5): GAGVSQSPSNKVTEKGKDVELRCDPISGHTALYWYRQSLGQGLEFLIYFQGNSAPDKSGLPSDRFSAERTGGSVSTLTIQRTQQEDSAVYLCASSSTPDSSWGTQYFGPGTRLLVL.

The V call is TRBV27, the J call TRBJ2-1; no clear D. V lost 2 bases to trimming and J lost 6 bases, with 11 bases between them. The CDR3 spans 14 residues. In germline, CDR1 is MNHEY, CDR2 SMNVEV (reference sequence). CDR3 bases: TGTGCCAGCAGTTTACGCTCGGTTTTCAATGAGCAGTTCTTC. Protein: CASSLRSVFNEQFF.

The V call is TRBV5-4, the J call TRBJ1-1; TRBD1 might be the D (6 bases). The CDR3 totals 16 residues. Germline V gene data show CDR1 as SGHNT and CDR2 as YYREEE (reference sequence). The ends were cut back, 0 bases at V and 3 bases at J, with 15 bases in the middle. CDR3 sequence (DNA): TGTGCCAGCAGCTTGGGGGCGACAGGCGCTCACACTGAAGCTTTCTTT. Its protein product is CASSLGATGAHTEAFF. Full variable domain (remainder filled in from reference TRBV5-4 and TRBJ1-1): ETGVTQSPTHLIKTRGQQVTLRCSSQSGHNTVSWYQQALGQGPQFIFQYYREEENGRGNFPPRFSGLQFPNYSSELNVNALELDDSALYLCASSLGATGAHTEAFFGQGTRLTVV.

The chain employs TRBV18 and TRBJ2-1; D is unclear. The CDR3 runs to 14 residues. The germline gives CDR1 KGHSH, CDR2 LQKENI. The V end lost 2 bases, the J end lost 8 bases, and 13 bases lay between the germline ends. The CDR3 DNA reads TGTGCCAGCTCACCAGGCTCTCAGTCCCATGAGCAGTTCTTC. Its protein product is CASSPGSQSHEQFF.

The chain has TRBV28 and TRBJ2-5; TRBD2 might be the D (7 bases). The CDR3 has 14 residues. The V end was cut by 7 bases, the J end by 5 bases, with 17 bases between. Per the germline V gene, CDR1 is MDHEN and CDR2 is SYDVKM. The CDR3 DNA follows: TGTGCCAGCAATGGGGGGGGGCTCGGTGAGACCCAGTACTTC. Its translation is CASNGGGLGETQYF.